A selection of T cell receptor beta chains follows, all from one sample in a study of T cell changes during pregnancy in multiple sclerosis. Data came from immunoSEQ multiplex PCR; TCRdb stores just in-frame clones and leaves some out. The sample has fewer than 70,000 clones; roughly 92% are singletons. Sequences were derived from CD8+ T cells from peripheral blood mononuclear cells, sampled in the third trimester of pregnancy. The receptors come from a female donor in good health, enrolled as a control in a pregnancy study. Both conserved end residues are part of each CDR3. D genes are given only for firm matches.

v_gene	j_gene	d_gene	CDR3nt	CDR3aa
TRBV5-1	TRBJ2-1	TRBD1	TGCGCCAGCTTCGAAACCGGGACAGTGGGCTACAATGAGCAGTTCTTC	CASFETGTVGYNEQFF
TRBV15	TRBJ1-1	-	TGTGCCACCAGCAGAGATCTCACAGTTGAAGCTTTCTTT	CATSRDLTVEAFF
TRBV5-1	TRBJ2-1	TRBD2	TGCGCCAGCAGCTTGGCCGGGACTAGCGGGGCTCCTTACAATGAGCAGTTCTTC	CASSLAGTSGAPYNEQFF
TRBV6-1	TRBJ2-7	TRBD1	TGTGCCAGCACTGAACGACAGGGGTGGGAGCAGTACTTC	CASTERQGWEQYF
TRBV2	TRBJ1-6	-	TGTGCCAGCAGTGAAGACAGGCCCCACGTATCCTATAATTCACCCCTCCACTTT	CASSEDRPHVSYNSPLHF
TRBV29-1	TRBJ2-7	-	TGCAGCGCCGTCGGGGGGCCTAGCTCCTACGAGCAGTACTTC	CSAVGGPSSYEQYF
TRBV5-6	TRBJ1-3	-	TGTGCCAGCAGCTTGGGAGGTCCCCGCTCTGGAAACACCATATATTTT	CASSLGGPRSGNTIYF
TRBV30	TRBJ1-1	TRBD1	TGTGCCTGGAGTGGACAGGGGAAGAACACTGAAGCTTTCTTT	CAWSGQGKNTEAFF
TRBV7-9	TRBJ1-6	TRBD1	TGTGCCAGCAGTCCCGGGACAGGGGATTCACCCCTCCACTTT	CASSPGTGDSPLHF
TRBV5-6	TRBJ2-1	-	TGTGCCAGCAGCTTGGGGCGGGGGCTGTTCTTC	CASSLGRGLFF
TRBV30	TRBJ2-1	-	TGTGCCTGGAGTGACAGGGACTACAATGAGCAGTTCTTC	CAWSDRDYNEQFF
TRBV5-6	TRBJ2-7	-	TGTGCCAGCAGCACGGGGACACGGACCCCCTACGAGCAGTACTTC	CASSTGTRTPYEQYF
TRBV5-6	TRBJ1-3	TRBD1	TGTGCCAGCAGCAACGGGACAGCCTCTGGAAACACCATATATTTT	CASSNGTASGNTIYF